This entry lists 5 T cell receptor beta chains sequenced from one sample in a study of shared clonotypes between healthy human individuals. The protocol was immunoSEQ multiplex PCR, while the TCRdb copy is restricted to in-frame clones and leaves out a portion. This table has about 800,000 clones, 96% appearing once. Only CD45RO-negative cells positively selected for CCR7 counted as naive CD8 cells, so terminally differentiated effector memory CD45RA+ cells were excluded. The source material was naive CD8+ T cells sorted from blood. The receptors derive from a man younger than 40 in good health.

The chain employs TRBV4-1 and TRBJ2-5; possibly TRBD2 for D (6 bases). CDR1 is MGHRA and CDR2 is YSYEKL in the germline V gene. CDR3 length: 17 residues. V lost 0 bases and J 2 bases, leaving 16 bases between the germline ends. This chain's CDR3 is CASSQDPAGSLQETQYF. CDR3 nucleotide sequence: TGCGCCAGCAGCCAAGATCCGGCGGGGAGCCTACAAGAGACCCAGTACTTC.

The chain is built from TRBV7-9 and TRBJ2-1; 10 positions match TRBD2. Germline trimming cut 10 bases from V and 3 bases from J; bases unmatched to any gene: 3. The CDR3 totals 13 residues. The germline CDR1 and CDR2 sequences are SEHNR and FQNEAQ (reference sequence). The CDR3 sequence: CATRLAGYNEQFF. In nucleotides, the CDR3 is TGTGCCACCCGACTAGCGGGCTACAATGAGCAGTTCTTC.

The V call is TRBV14, the J call TRBJ2-3, with TRBD2 matching 8 bases. The length of the CDR3 is 17 residues. Germline CDR1 is SGHDN and CDR2 is FVKESK. J was trimmed by 2 bases and V by 0 bases; bases with no gene match: 7. The CDR3 reads CASSQDLRGGPTDTQYF. CDR3 coding DNA: TGTGCCAGCAGCCAAGATCTACGGGGGGGACCCACAGATACGCAGTATTTT.

Notes on this clone: This specimen includes other DNA sequences encoding the same CDR3. The genes are TRBV30 and TRBJ2-7; D is perhaps TRBD2 (6 bases). Looked up from germline, CDR1 is GTSNPN and CDR2 is SVGIG (reference sequence). This CDR3 spans 13 amino acids. The V end was cut by 0 bases, the J end by 1 base, with 7 bases between. CDR3 DNA sequence: TGTGCCTGGAGTGTGGGAGGATCCTACGAGCAGTACTTC. Residues: CAWSVGGSYEQYF.

This clone was observed a single time. The chain is built from TRBV9 and TRBJ2-7; TRBD2 agrees at 8 bases. The CDR3 spans 17 residues. Germline CDR1 is SGDLS and CDR2 is YYNGEE. Trimming removed 4 bases from V and 2 bases from J; junction bases left unmatched: 14. In nucleotides, the CDR3 is TGTGCCAGCAGCCCTTTTGGGTCCGGAGCGGGAGCCTACGAGCAGTACTTC. Amino acid sequence: CASSPFGSGAGAYEQYF.